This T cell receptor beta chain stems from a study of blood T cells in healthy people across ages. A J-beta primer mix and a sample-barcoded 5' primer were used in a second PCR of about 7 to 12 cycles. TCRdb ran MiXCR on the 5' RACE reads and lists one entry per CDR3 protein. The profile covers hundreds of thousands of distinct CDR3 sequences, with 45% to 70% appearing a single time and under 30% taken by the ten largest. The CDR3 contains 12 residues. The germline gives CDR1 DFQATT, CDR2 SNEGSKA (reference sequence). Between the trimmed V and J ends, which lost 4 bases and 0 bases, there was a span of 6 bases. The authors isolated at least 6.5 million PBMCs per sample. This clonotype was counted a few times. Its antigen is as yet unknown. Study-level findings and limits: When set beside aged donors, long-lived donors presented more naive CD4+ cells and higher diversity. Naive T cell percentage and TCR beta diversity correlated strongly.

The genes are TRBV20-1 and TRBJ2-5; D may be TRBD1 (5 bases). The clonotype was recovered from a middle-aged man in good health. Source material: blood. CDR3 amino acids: CSAMDNQETQYF. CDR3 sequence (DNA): TGCAGTGCTATGGACAACCAAGAGACCCAGTACTTC.